This TCR beta chain was sequenced for a study of blood T cell repertoires in COVID-19. The overall study: COVID-19 samples from acute and convalescent phases originated in the United States, Italy and Spain. Sample material is recorded as cDNA or gDNA derived from T cells, B-cell-depleted T cells, or PBMCs.

This clone was seen a handful of times. Cohorts were determined from participant-reported clinical history. V was clipped by 3 bases and J by 5 bases; unmatched bases: 6. This CDR3 has 15 amino acids. Germline loops: CDR1 ENHRY, CDR2 SYGVKD. Method: immunoSEQ multiplex PCR; TCRdb's copy keeps in-frame clones and lacks some. The sample includes approximately 210,000 clones, around 80% of them seen just once. V usage is TRBV10-3 and J usage is TRBJ2-3; TRBD2 agrees at 9 bases. Sequences were obtained from PBMCs or T cells enriched from blood (not recorded which). The sequence derives from a young man with acute COVID-19. In DNA, the CDR3 is TGTGCCATCAGTGATTTGCGGGGGGGCTTAGATACGCAGTATTTT. Its translation: CAISDLRGGLDTQYF.